These 8 T cell receptor beta chains originate from one sample sequenced in a study of radiotherapy plus CTLA-4 blockade in lung cancer. Profiled with immunoSEQ multiplex PCR; TCRdb holds only in-frame clones, not every one. Of around 80,000 clones listed, under 75% were seen once; the top ten hold roughly 10%. Source: peripheral blood, taken from a patient treated with radiotherapy plus ipilimumab. These receptors were collected from a human donor with non-small cell lung cancer whose response to radiotherapy plus ipilimumab could not be evaluated.

The chain is built from TRBV11-3 and TRBJ2-1; D is ambiguous. CDR3 length: 13 residues. Germline assignment: CDR1 SGHNT and CDR2 YENEEA. V lost 0 bases to trimming and J lost 10 bases, with 10 bases between them. The CDR3 sequence is CASSLDLRREQFF. CDR3 sequence (DNA): TGTGCCAGCAGCTTAGATCTCCGGCGGGAGCAGTTCTTC.

The gene calls are TRBV30 and TRBJ2-7, with D unresolved. The V end was cut by 0 bases, the J end by 3 bases, with 3 bases between. Germline V gene lookup returns CDR1 GTSNPN and CDR2 SVGIG (reference sequence). The CDR3 has 11 amino acids. The CDR3 bases are TGTGCCTGGAGTGTTTACTACGAGCAGTACTTC. Its protein product is CAWSVYYEQYF.

V gene TRBV5-4 combines with J gene TRBJ2-5, with D possibly TRBD2 on 6 matching bases. Germline lookup yields CDR1 SGHNT and CDR2 YYREEE (reference sequence). V lost 1 base and J 0 bases, leaving 7 bases between the germline ends. The CDR3 spans 14 residues. CDR3 sequence reads: CASSLPGDQETQYF. In nucleotides, the CDR3 is TGTGCCAGCAGCTTGCCGGGGGACCAAGAGACCCAGTACTTC.

The chain has TRBV6-1 and TRBJ2-2; TRBD1 is a possible D gene (6 bases). CDR3 length equals 13 residues. Germline CDR1 reads MNHNS; CDR2 reads SASEGT. V lost 3 bases to trimming and J lost 4 bases, with 6 bases between them. The CDR3 DNA follows: TGTGCCAGCAGTGACAGGGGCACCGGGGAGCTGTTTTTT. It specifies CASSDRGTGELFF.

The rearrangement joins TRBV5-6 to TRBJ2-6, with D unresolved. With 4 bases removed from V and 3 bases from J, the gap between germline ends came to 11 bases. Per the germline V gene, CDR1 is SGHDT and CDR2 is YYEEEE. The CDR3 runs 15 residues. CDR3 region: CASSPLSGGANVLTF. Here the CDR3 DNA reads TGTGCCAGCAGCCCTCTGTCCGGTGGGGCCAACGTCCTGACTTTC.

The V gene is TRBV28, the J gene TRBJ1-2, with D perhaps matching TRBD1 (5 bases). Germline V gene sequence: CDR1 MDHEN, CDR2 SYDVKM. CDR3 length: 14 amino acids. V shed 3 bases and J shed 3 bases, with 11 bases lying between them. The CDR3 loop is CASSFQGTDYGYTF. The CDR3 nucleotides are TGTGCCAGCAGTTTCCAGGGAACGGACTATGGCTACACCTTC.

As for this clone: Germline is not matched at one junction end, which may reflect a read error. The chain employs TRBV9 and TRBJ1-2; D is unresolved. The CDR3 runs 13 residues. Germline values: CDR1 SGDLS, CDR2 YYNGEE. The chain's CDR3 is CAGSVSMNYGYTF. CDR3 DNA sequence: TGTGCCGGCAGCGTATCAATGAACTATGGCTACACCTTC.

The chain has TRBV7-2 and TRBJ1-4, with 8 bases aligning to TRBD1. V lost 5 bases and J lost 10; bases outside the gene matches: 6. The CDR3 length is 13 residues. Germline V gene data show CDR1 as SGHTA and CDR2 as FQGNSA. The CDR3 DNA reads as TGTGCCAGCAGCCCAGGACAGGGCTTAAAACTGTTTTTT. Residues: CASSPGQGLKLFF.